This is a list of T cell receptor beta chains from one sample in a study of CD8+ T cells in alopecia areata. Assay: immunoSEQ multiplex PCR; the TCRdb copy retains only in-frame clones and omits some. The sample carries 130,000 to 150,000 clones, 87% recorded once. Sequencing was performed on CD8+ T cells sorted from blood, taken at week 0. These receptors were obtained from a human donor with alopecia areata. Each CDR3 is given with its conserved first and last residue. A D gene is named only where the DNA matches it firmly. For some rows the clone size is stated as once, few or many, or as a class when expanded; others skip it.

J | V | D | size | DNA | CDR3
TRBJ2-7 | TRBV29-1 | . | . | TGCAGCGCCACACAGGACACCTACGAGCAGTACTTC | CSATQDTYEQYF
TRBJ2-3 | TRBV27 | . | . | TGTGCCAGCAGTTCCTTCATCCGGACCATAGAGGATACGCAGTATTTT | CASSSFIRTIEDTQYF
TRBJ2-7 | TRBV7-9 | . | . | TGTGCCAGCAGCTTAGATGTGGGGGCCTACGAGCAGTACTTC | CASSLDVGAYEQYF
TRBJ2-2 | TRBV4-1 | . | few | TGCGCCAGCAGCCAACAGGGCACCGGGGAGCTGTTTTTT | CASSQQGTGELFF
TRBJ2-1 | TRBV19 | . | . | TGTGCCAGTAGTTACCAACTTGAGCAGTTCTTC | CASSYQLEQFF
TRBJ2-7 | TRBV29-1 | TRBD1 | . | TGCAGCGTCCAGACAGGGTATTCTTACGAGCAGTACTTC | CSVQTGYSYEQYF
TRBJ2-7 | TRBV18 | . | . | TGTGCCAGCTCAGGGGGTCAGGGAGCCGAGCAGTACTTC | CASSGGQGAEQYF
TRBJ2-5 | TRBV10-2 | . | . | TGCGCCAGCAGTGACGCGTTGAGGCAGGCGGTTTTGGAGACCCAGTACTTC | CASSDALRQAVLETQYF
TRBJ1-1 | TRBV7-9 | TRBD1 | . | TGTGCCTCAAACCCCCCCATAGGACAGGGGGGATGGGGGACTGAAGCTTTCTTT | CASNPPIGQGGWGTEAFF
TRBJ2-1 | TRBV11-1 | TRBD2 | . | TGTGCCAGCAGCTTTTATCCACAAAGCGGGAGCCGTAGTACTGAGCAGTTCTTC | CASSFYPQSGSRSTEQFF
TRBJ1-4 | TRBV6-6 | . | . | TGTGCCAGCAGTTACGGCGATTCAGCAACTAATGAAAAACTGTTTTTT | CASSYGDSATNEKLFF
TRBJ2-1 | TRBV9 | . | . | TGTGCCAGCAGCTTAACAGTAAGCTCCTACAATGAGCAGTTCTTC | CASSLTVSSYNEQFF
TRBJ2-5 | TRBV25-1 | . | . | TGTGCCAGCAGTGACGGCGGAACCCAGTACTTC | CASSDGGTQYF
TRBJ2-3 | TRBV5-4 | . | . | TGTGCCAGCAGCTGGGGTGACGGGGGGCCTTTCACAGATACGCAGTATTTT | CASSWGDGGPFTDTQYF
TRBJ2-1 | TRBV10-3 | TRBD2 | . | TGTGCCATCAGTGAGGCTAGCGGGGCTTCCTACAATGAGCAGTTCTTC | CAISEASGASYNEQFF
TRBJ2-7 | TRBV4-1 | . | . | TGCGCCAGCAGCCCTACGGAGGGAATTTACGAGCAGTACTTC | CASSPTEGIYEQYF
TRBJ2-7 | TRBV27 | TRBD1 | once | TGTGCCAGCAGTCCCGGGACAGGGGGCTGGGAGCAGTACTTC | CASSPGTGGWEQYF
TRBJ2-7 | TRBV29-1 | . | once | TGCAGCGTTGAAGCGCCGGAGGCCTACGAGCAGTACTTC | CSVEAPEAYEQYF
TRBJ2-3 | TRBV6-5 | TRBD2 | . | TGTGCCAGCGCACTACTAGCGGCAAACACAGATACGCAGTATTTT | CASALLAANTDTQYF
TRBJ1-1 | TRBV27 | TRBD1 | . | TGTGCCAGCAGTTCGCCGGGACAGGGGAGGACTGAAGCTTTCTTT | CASSSPGQGRTEAFF
TRBJ2-7 | TRBV7-9 | TRBD1 | . | TGTGCCAGCAGCGTACAGGGGGCATTCTACGAGCAGTACTTC | CASSVQGAFYEQYF
TRBJ2-7 | TRBV2 | . | once | TGTGCCAGCAGTGATAGCGACAGAGAATACGAGCAGTACTTC | CASSDSDREYEQYF
TRBJ2-3 | TRBV30 | . | once | TGTGCCTGGAGTGATGGCAGAGATACGCAGTATTTT | CAWSDGRDTQYF
TRBJ2-3 | TRBV13 | TRBD2 | few | TGTGCCAGCAGCTTCAAAGCGAGACTAGCGAACACAGATACGCAGTATTTT | CASSFKARLANTDTQYF
TRBJ2-1 | TRBV2 | . | . | TGTGCCAGCGAATCAGGGGGGGGTGAGCAGTTCTTC | CASESGGGEQFF